Listed below are T cell receptor beta chains from one sample, sequenced in a study of cytomegalovirus exposure and HLA in healthy donors. Assay: immunoSEQ multiplex PCR; the TCRdb copy retains only in-frame clones and omits some. Of 150,000 to 190,000 clones in the sample, about 68% were seen once. Sequenced material: PBMCs. The receptors derive from a man aged 18 to 30 in good health and CMV-seronegative. Each CDR3 is given with its conserved first and last residue. D genes are given only for firm matches. The size entry is marked missing in some rows and otherwise reads once, few, many or a size class.

size	V	D	J	DNA	CDR3
once	TRBV10-1	.	TRBJ2-7	TGCGCCAGCAGTGAGTCTGCGGAATTCGGGTTTCTCGAGCAGTACTTC	CASSESAEFGFLEQYF
few	TRBV25-1	.	TRBJ2-5	TGTGCCAGCAGTGTTCCGGGGCAAGAGACCCAGTACTTC	CASSVPGQETQYF
.	TRBV7-2	TRBD2	TRBJ2-5	TGTGCCAGCACCCAAGGGCGAGGCGGGAGTGGGACCCAGTACTTC	CASTQGRGGSGTQYF
.	TRBV7-2	.	TRBJ2-6	TGTGCCAGCACCCCCACTGGGGCCAACGTCCTGACTTTC	CASTPTGANVLTF
.	TRBV6-5	TRBD1	TRBJ1-2	TGTGCCACGCAGGGGGCGGTTGGGGGCTACACCTTC	CATQGAVGGYTF
.	TRBV5-1	TRBD2	TRBJ2-7	TGCGCCAGCAGCTTGGGGGCTAGCGGACCCTACGAGCAGTACTTC	CASSLGASGPYEQYF
.	TRBV10-3	TRBD1	TRBJ2-6	TGTGCGATCGGAGGACAGGACGGGGCCAACGTCCTGACTTTC	CAIGGQDGANVLTF
.	TRBV5-1	TRBD2	TRBJ2-1	TGCGCCAGCAGCTTGGATGGGGGGGCCTACAATGAGCAGTTCTTC	CASSLDGGAYNEQFF
.	TRBV19	TRBD1	TRBJ1-5	TGTGCCAGTAGTTTCGGGACAGGGGAACTCAATCAGCCCCAGCATTTT	CASSFGTGELNQPQHF
.	TRBV4-1	.	TRBJ1-2	TGCGCCAGCAGCCAAGACAGGGTGAACTATGGCTACACCTTC	CASSQDRVNYGYTF
.	TRBV2	.	TRBJ2-7	TGTGCCAGCAGTGCCCAGGGTACCTCCGAGCAGTACTTC	CASSAQGTSEQYF
few	TRBV6-5	.	TRBJ1-2	TGTGCCAGCTATGCGAATGGCTACACCTTC	CASYANGYTF
.	TRBV2	TRBD2	TRBJ2-6	TGTGCCAGCTTACGGACAGGTGAAGCCGGGACTAGCGGCTCTGGGGCCAACGTCCTGACTTTC	CASLRTGEAGTSGSGANVLTF
.	TRBV6-5	.	TRBJ1-1	TGTGCCAGCAGCTCGCCAGGGATGAACACTGAAGCTTTCTTT	CASSSPGMNTEAFF
.	TRBV18	.	TRBJ1-2	TGTGCCAGCTCACCACTTCAGGTCAGCTTTGGCTACACCTTC	CASSPLQVSFGYTF
.	TRBV30	.	TRBJ2-7	TGTGCCTGGAGTGTACCAGGGCGCGAGCAGTACTTC	CAWSVPGREQYF
few	TRBV6-6	.	TRBJ1-5	TGTGCCAGCACCCCAGGGATGGACCATCAGCCCCAGCATTTT	CASTPGMDHQPQHF
.	TRBV6-5	.	TRBJ1-1	TGTGCCAGCAGTTACTCGGGGGGGGCGGACACTGAAGCTTTCTTT	CASSYSGGADTEAFF
.	TRBV7-2	TRBD1	TRBJ1-2	TGTGCCAGCAGCCCCCGGGACAGGGACCACTATGGCTACACCTTC	CASSPRDRDHYGYTF
few	TRBV29-1	.	TRBJ2-2	TGCAGCGTTGATGAGGGCGGCACCGGGGAGCTGTTTTTT	CSVDEGGTGELFF
.	TRBV11-3	TRBD2	TRBJ2-1	TGTGCCAGCAGCTCCCGAGCGGGAGTAGTGGGTGAGCAGTTCTTC	CASSSRAGVVGEQFF
.	TRBV30	TRBD1	TRBJ1-2	TGTGCCCGATCTACAGGGGCGGGTAACTATGGCTACACCTTC	CARSTGAGNYGYTF